The 18 T cell receptor beta chains below come from one sample, sequenced in a study of blood T cell repertoires in COVID-19. The table came from immunoSEQ multiplex PCR; TCRdb's copy has only in-frame clones and leaves some out. The sample lists approximately 280,000 clones; almost 90% were seen once. The sequencing sample was made of PBMCs or T cells enriched from blood (not recorded which). The receptors stem from a woman under 30 with acute COVID-19.

CDR3 coding DNA: TGTGCCAGCACCGGCGGGTACAATGAGCAGTTCTTC. This encodes CASTGGYNEQFF. The V and J genes are TRBV2 and TRBJ2-1, with D perhaps TRBD2 (5 bases). The CDR3 contains 12 residues. CDR1 SNHLY and CDR2 FYNNEI come from the germline V gene. V dropped 7 bases and J dropped 4 bases, with 8 bases sitting between them.

This clone was found once. V and J are TRBV5-5 and TRBJ1-5; 9 bases agree with TRBD1. Germline CDR1 reads SGHKS; CDR2 reads YYEKEE (reference sequence). This CDR3 contains 15 residues. The J segment lost 6 bases and the V segment lost 1 base, leaving 5 bases of the junction unmatched. CDR3 sequence (DNA): TGTGCCAGCAGCTTGAGGACAGGGGTCGGTCAGCCCCAGCATTTT. This codes for CASSLRTGVGQPQHF.

This clone was seen a single time. The rearrangement links TRBV6-5 to TRBJ2-3; 11 positions agree with TRBD2. This CDR3 region has 14 residues. Germline-derived CDR1 and CDR2 are MNHEY and SVGAGI. J was trimmed by 3 bases and V by 8 bases; bases with no gene match: 4. The CDR3 here is CASLRTSGTDTQYF. In nucleotides, the CDR3 is TGTGCCAGCTTAAGGACTAGCGGGACAGATACGCAGTATTTT.

The J gene is TRBJ2-5, the V gene TRBV7-9, with D maybe TRBD2 (6 bases). The CDR3 spans 13 residues. Germline values: CDR1 SEHNR, CDR2 FQNEAQ (reference sequence). V was clipped by 5 bases and J by 6 bases, with 13 bases between them. The CDR3 DNA is TGTGCCAGCAGCGGGACTTCGTATCAGACCCAGTACTTC. Residues: CASSGTSYQTQYF.

The chain couples TRBV4-1 to TRBJ2-7, with TRBD1 identical over 8 bases. The length of the CDR3 is 19 residues. Trimming at V came to 4 bases and at J to 4 bases, leaving 21 bases not matched to a gene. Germline CDR1 reads MGHRA; CDR2 reads YSYEKL. CDR3 in DNA: TGCGCCAGCAGCCTCCAATTGGACAGGGTGGGGATGAGGTCATACGAGCAGTACTTC. Protein product: CASSLQLDRVGMRSYEQYF.

The chain couples TRBV14 to TRBJ2-7; 11 bases fit TRBD2. CDR3 length equals 22 residues. CDR1 is SGHDN, CDR2 FVKESK, per germline. V gave up 0 bases and J gave up 2 bases; unmatched junction bases: 21. The CDR3 protein is CASSQDRYRAASGRTSPYEQYF. The CDR3 coding sequence is TGTGCCAGCAGCCAAGATAGGTATCGGGCGGCTAGCGGGAGGACCTCCCCCTACGAGCAGTACTTC.

This chain joins TRBV2 and TRBJ2-7; 7 bases align to TRBD2. The CDR3 extends over 15 amino acids. V lost 2 bases to trimming and J lost 7 bases; unmatched junction nucleotides: 11. Germline assignment: CDR1 SNHLY and CDR2 FYNNEI. The CDR3 reads CASSEFVGGLGEQYF. DNA for the CDR3: TGTGCCAGCAGTGAATTTGTGGGAGGGCTAGGGGAGCAGTACTTC.

The chain uses TRBV4-1 and TRBJ2-2, with TRBD2 matching 14 bases. Germline loops: CDR1 MGHRA, CDR2 YSYEKL. J gave up 6 bases and V 4 bases, and 7 bases lay outside the gene matches. This CDR3 has 17 residues. CDR3 sequence: CASSRRGTSGSPGELFF. CDR3 sequence (DNA): TGCGCCAGCAGCCGCAGAGGGACTAGCGGGAGCCCCGGGGAGCTGTTTTTT.

The chain couples TRBV27 to TRBJ2-1; 11 bases match TRBD2. Germline values: CDR1 MNHEY, CDR2 SMNVEV (reference sequence). V shed 6 bases and J 6 bases; nucleotides not matched to a gene: 7. The length of the CDR3 is 15 residues. The CDR3 loop is CASRYGTSGPNEQFF. CDR3 DNA: TGTGCCAGCAGGTACGGGACTAGCGGACCCAATGAGCAGTTCTTC.

V gene TRBV28 combines with J gene TRBJ1-4; D might be TRBD1 (6 bases). The V end lost 3 bases, the J end lost 0 bases, and 8 bases lay between the germline ends. This CDR3 region has 15 residues. The germline V gene encodes CDR1 MDHEN and CDR2 SYDVKM. The DNA for the CDR3 is TGTGCCAGCAGTTTCAGGGGAGCAACTAATGAAAAACTGTTTTTT. Its translation: CASSFRGATNEKLFF.

The V call is TRBV28, the J call TRBJ2-1; tentatively, D is TRBD2 (5 bases). The CDR3 is 14 residues long. Trimming pared 7 bases from V and 4 bases from J, leaving 14 bases between. Per the germline V gene, CDR1 is MDHEN and CDR2 is SYDVKM. The CDR3 protein is CASMRAENYNEQFF. The CDR3 nucleotides are TGTGCCAGCATGCGGGCAGAGAATTACAATGAGCAGTTCTTC.

To note about this clone: Other nucleotide sequences in the sample specify the same CDR3. This chain connects TRBV27 to TRBJ2-7; 9 bases fit TRBD1. The CDR3 sequence is 14 residues long. V lost 2 bases and J lost 2; bases outside the gene matches: 1. CDR1 is MNHEY, CDR2 SMNVEV, per germline (reference sequence). CDR3 protein: CASSLGQGTYEQYF. CDR3 sequence (DNA): TGTGCCAGCAGTTTAGGACAGGGGACCTACGAGCAGTACTTC.

This clone was found a few times. The chain joins TRBV3-1 (or the pseudogene TRBV3-2) to TRBJ2-1, with 9 positions matching TRBD2. Germline V CDR1 and CDR2: LGHDT, YNNKEL (reference sequence). V was pared by 6 bases and J by 12 bases, with 15 bases of the junction left unmatched. This CDR3 spans 15 amino acids. The CDR3 bases are TGTGCCAGCAGTAACTCGGGACTAGCTCAGGGGGGGCAGTTCTTC. Translation: CASSNSGLAQGGQFF.

This chain joins TRBV18 and TRBJ2-7; D is perhaps TRBD2 (5 bases). The V gene lost 3 bases and the J gene lost 3 bases, with 15 bases spanning the gap. From germline, CDR1 is KGHSH and CDR2 LQKENI. This CDR3 contains 15 residues. The CDR3 region has the DNA TGTGCCAGCTCACCGTCTGGAGGTCCCCTCTACGAGCAGTACTTC. Encoded protein: CASSPSGGPLYEQYF.

The chain couples TRBV3-1 (or the pseudogene TRBV3-2) to TRBJ2-1; 9 nucleotides line up with TRBD2. After removal of 1 base from V and 4 bases from J, the junction contained 5 bases not matched to a gene. Per the germline V gene, CDR1 is LGHDT and CDR2 is YNNKEL (reference sequence). The CDR3 length is 16 residues. The CDR3 loop reads CASSQGPTSGYNEQFF. The DNA for the CDR3 is TGTGCCAGCAGCCAAGGGCCGACTAGCGGTTACAATGAGCAGTTCTTC.

This chain joins TRBV9 and TRBJ2-1, with D tentatively TRBD2 (6 bases). Germline assignment: CDR1 SGDLS and CDR2 YYNGEE. The ends were cut back, 3 bases at V and 5 bases at J, with 15 bases in the middle. The CDR3 sequence is 15 residues long. The CDR3 spells CASSARNLADNEQFF. As DNA, the CDR3 is TGTGCCAGCAGCGCCCGAAACTTAGCGGACAATGAGCAGTTCTTC.

The rearrangement joins TRBV5-1 to TRBJ2-7, with D possibly matching TRBD1 (5 bases). The CDR3 spans 13 residues. Deletions cut 5 bases from V and 2 bases from J, with 11 bases between. Germline V CDR1 and CDR2: SGHRS, YFSETQ. The CDR3 loop reads CASSERGAYEQYF. The CDR3 DNA follows: TGCGCCAGCAGTGAAAGGGGTGCCTACGAGCAGTACTTC.

The chain combines TRBV15 with TRBJ1-2; TRBD1 aligns across 7 bases. Unmatched junction bases numbered 4, after V lost 0 bases and J lost 3 bases. Germline V CDR1 and CDR2: LNHNV, YYDKDF (reference sequence). The CDR3 is 15 amino acids. The CDR3 loop reads CATSRERGRDYGYTF. CDR3 nucleotide sequence: TGTGCCACCAGCAGAGAAAGGGGGCGGGACTATGGCTACACCTTC. The complete variable domain, with remaining parts taken from reference TRBV15 and TRBJ1-2, reads DAMVIQNPRYQVTQFGKPVTLSCSQTLNHNVMYWYQQKSSQAPKLLFHYYDKDFNNEADTPDNFQSRRPNTSFCFLDIRSPGLGDTAMYLCATSRERGRDYGYTFGSGTRLTVV.